This entry lists 18 T cell receptor beta chains sequenced from one sample in a study of identical twins. TCRdb re-called the 5' RACE reads with MiXCR, one entry per CDR3 protein. The sample consists of fewer than 550,000 distinct CDR3 sequences, around 15% of them appearing once. This sample was shared with a second study, whose subject was yellow fever vaccine responses in identical twins.

Material for sequencing was CD4+ T cells sorted from blood. Receptors originate from a woman aged 18-29 years in good health.

In its sample, this clonotype was seen many times. The chain carries TRBV5-1 and TRBJ2-7; TRBD1 is a possible D gene (6 bases). CDR3 size: 15 residues. Germline V gives CDR1 SGHRS, CDR2 YFSETQ. V was trimmed by 4 bases and J by 2 bases, leaving 16 bases between them. CDR3 loop: CASSPGQSKAYEQYF. In nucleotides, the CDR3 is TGCGCCAGCAGCCCCGGACAGTCTAAAGCCTACGAGCAGTACTTC.

This clonotype was seen more than once but under ten times. This chain connects TRBV10-3 to TRBJ2-2; D unresolved. The CDR3 runs to 16 residues. Germline CDR1 and CDR2: ENHRY and SYGVKD. V gave up 0 bases and J gave up 0 bases, with 8 bases separating them. DNA for the CDR3: TGTGCCATCAGTGAGTCGACGCAGGCGAACACCGGGGAGCTGTTTTTT. This codes for CAISESTQANTGELFF.

The chain joins TRBV10-3 to TRBJ1-1; TRBD1 agrees at 9 bases. Trimming took 4 bases from V and 5 from J; bases not matched to a gene: 5. From germline, CDR1 is ENHRY and CDR2 SYGVKD. The CDR3 has 14 residues. CDR3 in DNA: TGTGCCATCAGTGGGACAGGGGTGGGGACTGAAGCTTTCTTT. Translating it yields CAISGTGVGTEAFF.

This clonotype occurred once. V is TRBV6-5 and J is TRBJ1-2; the match to TRBD1 covers 8 bases. The CDR3 covers 14 residues. The germline gives CDR1 MNHEY, CDR2 SVGAGI. Unmatched junction bases numbered 8, after V lost 4 bases and J lost 7 bases. In DNA, the CDR3 is TGTGCCAGCAGTTCCAAAGGACAGGGTGGTGGCTACACCTTC. Translating gives CASSSKGQGGGYTF.

Written as DNA, the CDR3 is TGTGCCAGCAGCCGGGGACTAGCGGGAGGTATAGACTCCTACGAGCAGTACTTC. Its translation: CASSRGLAGGIDSYEQYF. The V gene is TRBV7-6, the J gene TRBJ2-7, with 15 positions matching TRBD2. Germline CDR1 SGHVS, CDR2 FNYEAQ. This CDR3 has 18 amino acids. J was trimmed by 0 bases and V by 5 bases; bases with no gene match: 8.

This clonotype was seen a few times. The chain uses TRBV28 and TRBJ2-7; weak D call: TRBD1 (7 bases). The CDR3 spans 14 residues. From germline, CDR1 is MDHEN and CDR2 SYDVKM. Trimming cost V 5 bases and J 6 bases, with 17 bases left between them. The CDR3 sequence is CASSVNRQGGEQYF. CDR3 coding DNA: TGTGCCAGCAGTGTAAATCGACAGGGAGGCGAGCAGTACTTC.

There are a few counts of this clonotype. The chain combines TRBV7-3 with TRBJ2-6; 9 bases fit TRBD1. Per the germline V gene, CDR1 is SGHTA and CDR2 is FQGTGA. Unmatched junction bases numbered 9, after V lost 6 bases and J lost 3 bases. This CDR3 has 17 residues. CDR3 bases: TGTGCCAGCAGTTGGGCCGGGACAGGGTTTGGGGCCAACGTCCTGACTTTC. It translates to CASSWAGTGFGANVLTF.

This clonotype was seen many times. This chain joins TRBV27 and TRBJ1-2; weak D call: TRBD1 (6 bases). From germline, CDR1 is MNHEY and CDR2 SMNVEV (reference sequence). This CDR3 contains 13 residues. V lost 2 bases, J lost 4 bases, and 8 bases lay in between. This CDR3 is CASSLGGRYGYTF. The CDR3 bases are TGTGCCAGCAGTTTAGGGGGCCGCTATGGCTACACCTTC.

This clonotype has more than one count but fewer than ten. The rearrangement joins TRBV6-6 to TRBJ2-2; no definite D call. The germline gives CDR1 MNHNY, CDR2 SVGAGI (reference sequence). The CDR3 is made up of 13 amino acids. V was cut by 6 bases and J by 1 base, with 6 bases left in between. The CDR3 DNA is TGTGCCAGCAGGATACAGAACACCGGGGAGCTGTTTTTT. Translating gives CASRIQNTGELFF.

This clonotype was observed a handful of times. The gene calls are TRBV20-1 and TRBJ1-2; a weak D match, TRBD1 (6 bases). Germline V gene data show CDR1 as DFQATT and CDR2 as SNEGSKA (reference sequence). The CDR3 spans 15 residues. V shed 5 bases and J shed 3 bases, with 19 bases lying between them. The CDR3 DNA is TGCAGTGCTCAGTGGGTAACAGGGACCTACTATGGCTACACCTTC. This encodes CSAQWVTGTYYGYTF.

The chain joins TRBV10-3 to TRBJ2-2; either TRBD1 or TRBD2 may supply D (5 bases each). The CDR3 has 15 residues. Germline CDR1 ENHRY, CDR2 SYGVKD. Trimming shortened V by 4 bases and J by 1 base, and 10 bases separated the two germline ends. The CDR3 DNA reads as TGTGCCATCAGTGTTCGGGACCTGAACACCGGGGAGCTGTTTTTT. Amino acid sequence: CAISVRDLNTGELFF.

The rearrangement uses TRBV29-1 and TRBJ2-1, with D tentatively TRBD1 (5 bases). CDR3 length equals 13 residues. Germline CDR1 SQVTM, CDR2 ANQGSEA. V shed 3 bases and J shed 5 bases, with 11 bases lying between them. The CDR3 is CSVEEQANNEQFF. The CDR3 DNA reads TGCAGCGTTGAGGAACAGGCCAACAATGAGCAGTTCTTC.

This clonotype was seen many times. V gene TRBV5-1 combines with J gene TRBJ2-2, with D perhaps TRBD1 (6 bases). From germline, CDR1 is SGHRS and CDR2 YFSETQ. This CDR3 has 15 residues. Deletions cut 0 bases from V and 1 base from J, with 7 bases between. The CDR3 DNA follows: TGCGCCAGCAGCTTGGTACAGGGGAACACCGGGGAGCTGTTTTTT. Translated, it gives CASSLVQGNTGELFF.

The chain joins TRBV2 to TRBJ2-1, with 13 bases lining up with TRBD2. The CDR3 runs to 15 residues. The V gene's germline CDR1 is SNHLY and CDR2 FYNNEI. V shed 4 bases, J shed 9 bases, and the junction held 6 bases outside the gene matches. This chain's CDR3 is CASSARLAGGGEQFF. The CDR3, as DNA: TGTGCCAGCAGTGCCCGACTAGCGGGGGGCGGTGAGCAGTTCTTC.

In its sample, this clonotype was seen a few times. J is TRBJ1-2 and V is TRBV10-3; 7 positions agree with TRBD1. Germline CDR1 and CDR2: ENHRY and SYGVKD. The length of the CDR3 is 13 residues. With 8 bases clipped from V and 2 bases from J, the junction kept 5 bases outside the gene matches. CDR3: CAIGTDQNYGYTF. In DNA form, the CDR3 reads TGTGCCATCGGGACAGACCAAAACTATGGCTACACCTTC.

This clonotype showed up just a few times. V and J are TRBV12-3 or TRBV12-4 and TRBJ2-3, with D possibly matching TRBD1 (5 bases). The CDR3 has 15 amino acids. V was shortened by 2 bases and J by 0 bases, with 9 bases between the two germline ends. The CDR3 DNA is TGTGCCAGCAGTTTAATGGCAGGGAGCACAGATACGCAGTATTTT. This codes for CASSLMAGSTDTQYF.

The chain combines TRBV20-1 with TRBJ2-7; 10 positions match TRBD1. The V segment lost 2 bases and the J segment 5 bases; nucleotides outside the gene matches: 12. Germline V gene data show CDR1 as DFQATT and CDR2 as SNEGSKA (reference sequence). There are 16 residues in the CDR3. The CDR3 here is CSARPIPGQGNHEQYF. CDR3 sequence (DNA): TGCAGTGCTAGACCGATACCGGGACAGGGGAACCACGAGCAGTACTTC.

This clonotype was picked up a small number of times. The V gene is TRBV28, the J gene TRBJ2-2, with 9 bases matching TRBD2. The CDR3 spans 14 residues. Losses at the gene ends were 8 bases for V and 5 bases for J; bases not matched to a gene: 6. CDR1 MDHEN and CDR2 SYDVKM come from the germline V gene. The CDR3 protein is CASYPSGKTGELFF. CDR3 nucleotide sequence: TGTGCCAGCTACCCTAGCGGGAAAACCGGGGAGCTGTTTTTT.